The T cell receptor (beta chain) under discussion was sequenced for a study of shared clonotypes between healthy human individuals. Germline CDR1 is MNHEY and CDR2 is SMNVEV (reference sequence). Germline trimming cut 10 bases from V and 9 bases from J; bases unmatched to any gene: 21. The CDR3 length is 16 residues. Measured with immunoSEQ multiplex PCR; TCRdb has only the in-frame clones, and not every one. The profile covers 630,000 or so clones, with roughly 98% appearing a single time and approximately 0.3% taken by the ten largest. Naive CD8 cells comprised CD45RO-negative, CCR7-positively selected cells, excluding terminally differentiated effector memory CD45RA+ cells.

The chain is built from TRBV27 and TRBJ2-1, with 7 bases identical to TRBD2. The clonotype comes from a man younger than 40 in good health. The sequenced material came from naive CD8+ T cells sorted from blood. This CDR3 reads CATLPEIEREVGEQFF. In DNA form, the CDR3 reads TGTGCCACCCTACCCGAGATTGAGCGGGAAGTGGGTGAGCAGTTCTTC.